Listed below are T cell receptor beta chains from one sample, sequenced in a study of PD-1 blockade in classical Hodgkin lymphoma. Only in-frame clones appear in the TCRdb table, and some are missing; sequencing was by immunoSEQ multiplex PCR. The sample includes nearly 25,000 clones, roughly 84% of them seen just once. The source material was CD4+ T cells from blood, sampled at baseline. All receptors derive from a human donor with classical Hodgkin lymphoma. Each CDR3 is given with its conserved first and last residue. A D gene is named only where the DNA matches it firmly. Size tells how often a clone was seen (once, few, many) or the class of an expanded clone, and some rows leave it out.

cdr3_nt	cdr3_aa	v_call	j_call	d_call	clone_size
TGTGCCAGTAGTATAGATCGGGTACAGGGTGCCATATATTTT	CASSIDRVQGAIYF	TRBV19	TRBJ1-3	NA	NA
TGTGCCAGCAGGGAGGGACTTCTCTATGGCTACACCTTC	CASREGLLYGYTF	TRBV7-2	TRBJ1-2	NA	NA
TGCAGTGCTAGAATACAAATCGAAGCTTTCTTT	CSARIQIEAFF	TRBV20-1	TRBJ1-1	NA	few
TGTGCCAGCAGTTACCCCCAGAACACTGAAGCTTTCTTT	CASSYPQNTEAFF	TRBV6-6	TRBJ1-1	NA	once
TGTGCCAGCAGTGTACAGGGTCGCAATCAGCCCCAGCATTTT	CASSVQGRNQPQHF	TRBV6-1	TRBJ1-5	NA	NA
TGTGCCAGCAGTGATCTGGCGGGGGGTTTCTACGAGCAGTACTTC	CASSDLAGGFYEQYF	TRBV6-1	TRBJ2-7	TRBD2	once
TGCGCCAGCAGCTTGGGAGGGACAGGGAACAATCAGCCCCAGCATTTT	CASSLGGTGNNQPQHF	TRBV5-1	TRBJ1-5	TRBD1	NA
TGTGCCAGCAGCGGTTACAGACCTAGCACAGATACGCAGTATTTT	CASSGYRPSTDTQYF	TRBV2	TRBJ2-3	NA	NA
TGCGCCAGCAGCTTGGTGCCAGGGGGCGAGGGGCCATCCTACGAGCAGTACTTC	CASSLVPGGEGPSYEQYF	TRBV5-1	TRBJ2-7	TRBD1	NA
TGCGCCAGCAGCGGAGGACAGGGGGCCAAAGATACGCAGTATTTT	CASSGGQGAKDTQYF	TRBV5-1	TRBJ2-3	TRBD1	NA
TGTGCCAGCTCAGCAACCGGGACTGCGAATTCACCCCTCCACTTT	CASSATGTANSPLHF	TRBV18	TRBJ1-6	NA	NA